This TCR beta chain was sequenced for a study of OX40 agonist ivuxolimab in advanced cancers. This CDR3 is 16 amino acids long. Trimming pared 1 base from V and 6 bases from J, leaving 15 bases between. Germline CDR1 reads MGHRA; CDR2 reads YSYEKL. TCRdb's copy holds only in-frame clones and misses some; the assay was immunoSEQ multiplex PCR. The sample holds 30,000 to 40,000 clones; around nine tenths are singletons and the top ten take more than 35%. The chain employs TRBV4-1 and TRBJ2-2, with D perhaps matching TRBD1 (5 bases). This receptor was identified in an adult with an advanced solid tumor such as melanoma, head and neck, liver or kidney cancer. The sequenced sample was CD4+ or CD8+ T cells sorted from blood, obtained in a trial of the OX40 agonist ivuxolimab. CDR3 DNA: TGCGCCAGCAGCCAAGCCAGCCTGGGGCCCCCCGGGGAGCTGTTTTTT. This sequence encodes CASSQASLGPPGELFF.